This is a list of T cell receptor beta chains from one sample in a study of blood T cells in healthy people across ages. TCRdb re-analysed the 5' RACE reads in MiXCR, keeping a single row per CDR3 protein. Of around 1,500,000 distinct CDR3 sequences listed, roughly 28% are singletons. Specimen: blood. The receptors come from a woman younger than 45 in good health. CDR3s include the opening cysteine and the closing phenylalanine or tryptophan. The order of the fields is V gene, J gene, clone size, D gene, CDR3 protein, CDR3 DNA. A D gene is named only where the DNA matches it firmly. Rows may omit the clone size; those that give it use once, few, many or a size class.

TRBV20-1	TRBJ2-5	many	NA	CSARSRDSEGTQYF	TGCAGTGCTAGATCCCGGGACTCCGAGGGGACCCAGTACTTC
TRBV6-2/TRBV6-3	TRBJ2-6	many	TRBD1	CASSLRSAGTGGPERSGANVLTF	TGTGCCAGCAGTTTACGATCCGCGGGGACAGGGGGGCCAGAGAGGTCTGGGGCCAACGTCCTGACTTTC
TRBV29-1	TRBJ1-6	few	NA	CSVDLGDSPLHF	TGCAGCGTTGACTTGGGGGATTCACCCCTCCACTTT
TRBV9	TRBJ1-2	NA	TRBD1	CASSVVGTGSDYTF	TGTGCCAGCAGCGTAGTAGGGACAGGGTCGGACTACACCTTC
TRBV5-1	TRBJ2-1	NA	TRBD2	CASSEEAGVEYNEQFF	TGCGCCAGCAGCGAAGAGGCGGGAGTGGAGTACAATGAGCAGTTCTTC
TRBV2	TRBJ2-1	few	NA	CASRAQGSNLNEQFF	TGTGCCAGCAGAGCTCAAGGGTCGAACCTTAATGAGCAGTTCTTC
TRBV28	TRBJ2-7	NA	NA	CASRIIEGPARDEQYF	TGTGCCAGCAGAATAATCGAGGGACCAGCTAGGGACGAGCAGTACTTC
TRBV27	TRBJ1-2	NA	TRBD1	CASSVRRDRGLGDYGYTF	TGTGCCAGCAGCGTACGCCGGGACAGGGGGCTTGGTGACTATGGCTACACCTTC
TRBV4-1	TRBJ1-1	NA	NA	CASSQDFGFEVTEAFF	TGCGCCAGCAGCCAAGATTTCGGTTTCGAGGTGACTGAAGCTTTCTTT
TRBV7-9	TRBJ1-2	NA	NA	CASSYTGTQDVVGYTF	TGTGCCAGCAGCTACACCGGGACACAGGACGTCGTTGGCTACACCTTC
TRBV7-2	TRBJ1-1	NA	NA	CASSLLGAAEAFF	TGTGCCAGCAGCTTATTGGGGGCCGCTGAAGCTTTCTTT
TRBV7-9	TRBJ2-5	few	NA	CASSRENRWGETQYF	TGTGCCAGCAGCCGAGAGAACCGGTGGGGCGAGACCCAGTACTTC
TRBV7-2	TRBJ2-1	few	NA	CASSLAGGDRFF	TGTGCCAGCAGCTTAGCGGGGGGAGATCGGTTCTTC
TRBV10-2	TRBJ2-1	few	TRBD2	CASSPRLAWDEQFF	TGCGCCAGCAGTCCAAGACTAGCGTGGGATGAGCAGTTCTTC
TRBV2	TRBJ2-1	few	TRBD1	CASSDRIQGDFYNEQFF	TGTGCCAGCAGTGACCGAATACAGGGGGATTTCTACAATGAGCAGTTCTTC
TRBV21-1	TRBJ1-2	NA	NA	CASSPTLGGSNYGYTF	TGTGCCAGCAGCCCCACTTTGGGGGGCAGCAACTATGGCTACACCTTC
TRBV12-3/TRBV12-4	TRBJ1-1	many	NA	CASSLGGPTEAFF	TGTGCCAGCAGTTTAGGGGGTCCCACTGAAGCTTTCTTT
TRBV5-6	TRBJ1-2	NA	NA	CASSPLGPFGDGYTF	TGTGCCAGCAGCCCCCTTGGCCCGTTCGGGGACGGCTACACCTTC
TRBV7-9	TRBJ2-3	NA	TRBD1	CASSLAGRGLTDTQYF	TGTGCCAGCAGCTTAGCGGGCAGGGGGCTGACAGATACGCAGTATTTT
TRBV5-1	TRBJ2-3	few	NA	CASSLGGSAQSGTQYF	TGCGCCAGCAGCTTGGGCGGTTCCGCCCAAAGTGGTACGCAGTATTTT
TRBV3-1	TRBJ1-2	NA	TRBD1	CASSQGGTGANTF	TGTGCCAGCAGCCAGGGTGGAACAGGGGCTAACACCTTC
TRBV2	TRBJ2-3	NA	TRBD2	CASSEVAGSTDTQYF	TGTGCCAGCAGTGAAGTAGCGGGGTCCACAGATACGCAGTATTTT
TRBV6-6	TRBJ1-4	NA	TRBD1	CASSYRQGHEKLFF	TGTGCCAGCAGTTACCGACAGGGCCATGAAAAACTGTTTTTT
TRBV12-3/TRBV12-4	TRBJ1-5	many	NA	CASSPKVWSNQPQHF	TGTGCCAGCAGTCCTAAGGTTTGGAGCAATCAGCCCCAGCATTTT
TRBV10-3	TRBJ2-5	many	TRBD2	CAIGSGLAGAGETQYF	TGTGCCATCGGCTCGGGACTAGCGGGAGCTGGAGAGACCCAGTACTTC
TRBV7-6	TRBJ2-7	many	NA	CASSLIETAEQYF	TGTGCCAGCAGCTTAATTGAGACAGCCGAGCAGTACTTC
TRBV5-4	TRBJ2-7	NA	TRBD1	CASSPWGQGRSEQYF	TGTGCCAGCAGCCCATGGGGACAGGGTCGTTCCGAGCAGTACTTC
TRBV7-2	TRBJ2-4	many	TRBD2	CASSLVGTSGRTIQYF	TGTGCCAGCAGCTTAGTAGGGACTAGCGGGAGGACCATTCAGTACTTC
TRBV27	TRBJ2-2	NA	NA	CASSFLASPSNTGELFF	TGTGCCAGCAGTTTTTTGGCTAGCCCCTCGAACACCGGGGAGCTGTTTTTT
TRBV20-1	TRBJ2-1	few	TRBD2	CSAQSEGEGDEQFF	TGCAGTGCTCAATCTGAAGGGGAGGGAGATGAGCAGTTCTTC
TRBV7-9	TRBJ1-6	few	TRBD1	CASSRDSDNSPLHF	TGTGCCAGCAGTAGGGACAGCGATAATTCACCCCTCCACTTT
TRBV7-9	TRBJ2-7	many	TRBD2	CASSPRTSGSYEQYF	TGTGCCAGCAGCCCCAGGACTAGCGGGAGTTACGAGCAGTACTTC
TRBV20-1	TRBJ1-1	NA	TRBD1	CSATGGVSTEAFF	TGCAGTGCGACAGGGGGAGTTAGCACTGAAGCTTTCTTT
TRBV6-2/TRBV6-3	TRBJ2-1	NA	TRBD2	CATTSSGRGNEQFF	TGTGCCACTACATCTAGCGGGAGGGGTAATGAGCAGTTCTTC
TRBV9	TRBJ2-3	many	TRBD2	CASSVGGGLTDTQYF	TGTGCCAGCAGCGTTGGCGGGGGGCTCACAGATACGCAGTATTTT
TRBV6-1	TRBJ2-6	many	TRBD2	CTSRRTSGGSGANVLTF	TGTACCAGCAGGAGAACTAGCGGGGGGTCTGGGGCCAACGTCCTGACTTTC
TRBV4-1	TRBJ2-7	few	NA	CASSPHSEVYEQYF	TGCGCCAGCAGCCCCCACAGCGAAGTCTACGAGCAGTACTTC
TRBV29-1	TRBJ1-1	few	NA	CSVEGGLTEAFF	TGCAGCGTTGAGGGGGGGCTTACTGAAGCTTTCTTT